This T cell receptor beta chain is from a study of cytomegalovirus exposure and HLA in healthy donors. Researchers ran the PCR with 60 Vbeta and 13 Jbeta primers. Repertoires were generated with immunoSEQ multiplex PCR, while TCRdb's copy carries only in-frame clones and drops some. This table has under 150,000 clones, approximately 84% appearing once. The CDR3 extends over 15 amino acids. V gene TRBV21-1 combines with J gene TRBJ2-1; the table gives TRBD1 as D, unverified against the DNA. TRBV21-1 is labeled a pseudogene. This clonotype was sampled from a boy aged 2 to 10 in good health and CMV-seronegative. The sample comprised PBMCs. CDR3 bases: TGTGCCAGCAGCATAGGGGCTAAACAGGGCAATGAGCGGTTCTTC. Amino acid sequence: CASSIGAKQGNERFF.